The TCR beta chain described here comes from a study of OX40 agonist ivuxolimab in advanced cancers. Study-wide context: Given to patients was ivuxolimab, an agonistic anti-OX40 (CD134) antibody. Two cutaneous melanoma patients and one hepatocellular carcinoma patient, three in all, had partial responses.

Germline V gives CDR1 LNHNV, CDR2 YYDKDF (reference sequence). This CDR3 is 14 amino acids long. Trimming left V 8 bases short and J 2 bases short, with 13 bases between. Study results and limitations: Clones of CD4+ and CD8+ blood T cells grew by week 6 at doses of 0.1 to 3.0 mg/kg. On average, CD8+ T cells had more expanded clones than CD4+.

Measured with immunoSEQ multiplex PCR; TCRdb has only the in-frame clones, and not every one. The table lists 76,000 or so clones, roughly 85% of them singletons. As for this clone: Its target is unknown.

V usage is TRBV15 and J usage is TRBJ1-5; D gene uncertain. The receptor comes from an adult with an advanced solid tumor such as melanoma, head and neck, liver or kidney cancer. Source: CD4+ or CD8+ T cells sorted from blood, taken in a trial of the OX40 agonist ivuxolimab. The CDR3 loop is CATGDGVGNQPQHF. In DNA, the CDR3 is TGTGCCACCGGCGACGGGGTAGGCAATCAGCCCCAGCATTTT.